This T cell receptor (beta chain) originates from a study of shared clonotypes between healthy human individuals. Study overall: Three plates were used per donor for CD4 naive, three for CD4 memory, two for CD8 naive and one for CD8 memory.

In this sample, this clone turned up once. The CDR3 extends over 16 amino acids. J was trimmed by 6 bases and V by 2 bases; bases with no gene match: 4. From germline, CDR1 is SGHNT and CDR2 YENEEA. Sequenced by immunoSEQ multiplex PCR; TCRdb stores in-frame clones only, minus some. Among about 1.5 million clones listed, 95% to 99% were seen once. The chain couples TRBV11-3 to TRBJ2-2, with 12 bases aligning to TRBD2. The sequenced material came from naive CD4+ T cells sorted from blood. As to subset: CD45RA+ positively selected. The TCR comes from a man aged 30 to 45 in good health. CDR3 residues: CASSLLAGGQAGELFF. Written as DNA, the CDR3 is TGTGCCAGCAGCTTACTAGCGGGAGGGCAAGCCGGGGAGCTGTTTTTT.